This is a list of T cell receptor beta chains from one sample in a study of OX40 agonist ivuxolimab in advanced cancers. Clones were read by immunoSEQ multiplex PCR, and TCRdb kept only the in-frame ones, dropping some. The repertoire holds tens of thousands of clones, with 75% to 90% as singletons. The sample consisted of CD4+ or CD8+ T cells sorted from blood, taken in a trial of the OX40 agonist ivuxolimab. Every receptor here comes from an adult with an advanced solid tumor such as melanoma, head and neck, liver or kidney cancer. Both conserved end residues are part of each CDR3.

CASSARDYPSTDTQYF | 16 | TRBV18
CASSQDSSYNSPLHF | 15 | TRBV11-3
CASSQWQSTDTQYF | 14 | TRBV16
CASSLGLALTDTQYF | 15 | TRBV27
CASMGDTGSEQYF | 13 | TRBV2
CASSPGTDREAFF | 13 | TRBV19
CAIIGQGATAGYTF | 14 | TRBV10-3
CASSVGTSGSYNEQFF | 16 | TRBV5-6
CASRQLLPDTQYF | 13 | TRBV6-5
CASSLSSASSGANVLTF | 17 | TRBV7-2
CASSPLVGGPLGEQYF | 16 | TRBV7-2
CASSLDPGVGTDTQYF | 16 | TRBV7-6
CASRGILVTNSPLHF | 15 | TRBV2
CASGSGTAYGYTF | 13 | TRBV27
CASSLLAGGPSTGELFF | 17 | TRBV7-9
CASSHPPGTTLAKNIQYF | 18 | TRBV4-1
CASRDSNSPLHF | 12 | TRBV6-6
CASSVDRGVTETQYF | 15 | TRBV9
CASSLSGLGGGELFF | 15 | TRBV28
CATSPVGGVGEQYF | 14 | TRBV15
CASSSEGNQPQHF | 13 | TRBV7-2
CASSPGASGGSRETQYF | 17 | TRBV4-1
CSVTGLAVQETQYF | 14 | TRBV29-1
CASSARQGKGDTQYF | 15 | TRBV7-8
CASSSRDSYEQYF | 13 | TRBV27
CASSLMQQGGKTGELFF | 17 | TRBV7-3
CASGPRGEETQYF | 13 | TRBV12-5
CSGASMGRNEAFF | 13 | TRBV29-1
CASSQSLTGDIANYGYTF | 18 | TRBV16
CASSKTGQQYF | 11 | TRBV25-1
CASSAAADTQYF | 12 | TRBV28
CASSARGGPYEQYF | 14 | TRBV9
CASSVGSSGNTIYF | 14 | TRBV9
CASSPDTEGSPLHF | 14 | TRBV7-7
CASSPRAGDTGELFF | 15 | TRBV5-1
CASKTGLTNTGELFF | 15 | TRBV6-5
CASRAGHRNTQYF | 13 | TRBV28
CASSQVIGQRDNEQFF | 16 | TRBV5-6
CASSSTGTGGETQYF | 15 | TRBV27
CASSLRGQGNTEAFF | 15 | TRBV7-2
CASSPQRGINEKLFF | 15 | TRBV9
CASSLEGQTQYF | 12 | TRBV5-4
CASSPRTSGTDTQYF | 15 | TRBV19